This T cell receptor beta chain was found in a study of HIV-infected patients and healthy controls. Study-level information: All patients had undetectable virus after a further year of therapy, about 65% of the 16 by the second bleed.

Roughly three months, about 14 weeks, into antiretroviral therapy, follow-up blood was collected. No cell fractionation was done, so the repertoire covers all unsorted peripheral blood T cells. The CDR3 is 12 amino acids. V lost 4 bases, J lost 11 bases, and 7 bases stayed unmatched. Germline values: CDR1 SGHAT, CDR2 FQNNGV. Reverse transcription used around 480 ng RNA and constant-region primers for alpha and beta. Separate chain-specific third strand synthesis with multiplexing indices produced the alpha and beta libraries. Two random hexamers, added before amplification and joined, formed each molecule's 12-nucleotide barcode. TCRdb called the 5' RACE reads again in MiXCR, with one record for every CDR3 protein. The data contain about 10,000 distinct CDR3 sequences, 5.5% to 7% of them singletons.

V is TRBV11-2 and J is TRBJ1-2; 7 positions match TRBD1. Specimen: blood, collected during antiretroviral therapy. This sequence originates from an adult with HIV infection. The donor label of this sample is uncertain. The CDR3 DNA sequence: TGTGCCAGCAGCTCACAGGGGTGGCTGTACACCTTC. This gives the protein CASSSQGWLYTF.